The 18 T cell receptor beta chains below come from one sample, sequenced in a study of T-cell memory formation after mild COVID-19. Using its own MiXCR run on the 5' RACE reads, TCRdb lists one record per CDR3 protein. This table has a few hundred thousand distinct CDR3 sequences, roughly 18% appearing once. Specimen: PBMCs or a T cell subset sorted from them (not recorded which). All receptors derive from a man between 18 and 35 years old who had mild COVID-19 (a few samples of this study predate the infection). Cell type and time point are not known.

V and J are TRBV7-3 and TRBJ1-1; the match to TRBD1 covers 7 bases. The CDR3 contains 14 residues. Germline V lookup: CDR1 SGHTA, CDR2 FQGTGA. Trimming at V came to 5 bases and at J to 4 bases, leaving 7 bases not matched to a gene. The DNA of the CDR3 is TGTGCCAGCAGCAAAGACAGGGACGTCACTGAAGCTTTCTTT. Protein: CASSKDRDVTEAFF.

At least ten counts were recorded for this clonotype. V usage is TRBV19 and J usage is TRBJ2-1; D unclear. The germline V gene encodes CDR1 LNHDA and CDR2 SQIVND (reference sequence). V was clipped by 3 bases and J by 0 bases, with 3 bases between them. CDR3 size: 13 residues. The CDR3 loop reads CASSISSYNEQFF. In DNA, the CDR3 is TGTGCCAGTAGTATCAGCTCCTACAATGAGCAGTTCTTC.

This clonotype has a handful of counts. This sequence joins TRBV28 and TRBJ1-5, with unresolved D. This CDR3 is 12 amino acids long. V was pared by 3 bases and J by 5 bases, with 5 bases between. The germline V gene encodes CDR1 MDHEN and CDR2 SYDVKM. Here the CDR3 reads CASSFPDQPQHF. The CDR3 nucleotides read TGTGCCAGCAGTTTTCCGGATCAGCCCCAGCATTTT.

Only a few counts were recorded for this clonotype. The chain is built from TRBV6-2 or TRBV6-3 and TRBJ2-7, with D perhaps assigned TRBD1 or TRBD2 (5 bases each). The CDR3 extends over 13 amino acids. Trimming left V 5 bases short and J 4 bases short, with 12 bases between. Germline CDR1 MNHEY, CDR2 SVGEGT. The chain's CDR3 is CASSGDRLYEQYF. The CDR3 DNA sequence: TGTGCCAGCAGTGGGGACCGGTTATACGAGCAGTACTTC.

CDR3 region: CATSDPAGSSYNEQFF. Here the CDR3 DNA reads TGTGCCACCAGTGACCCGGCGGGGAGCTCCTACAATGAGCAGTTCTTC. The chain links TRBV24-1 to TRBJ2-1; D might be TRBD2 (6 bases). Germline V gene lookup returns CDR1 KGHDR and CDR2 SFDVKD. There are 16 residues in the CDR3. The V and J ends lost 4 bases and 0 bases respectively, with 12 bases between them.

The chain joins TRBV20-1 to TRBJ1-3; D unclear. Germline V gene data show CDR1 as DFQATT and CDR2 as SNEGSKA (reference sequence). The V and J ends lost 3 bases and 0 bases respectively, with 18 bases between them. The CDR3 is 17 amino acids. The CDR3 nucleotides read TGCAGTGCTAGGTTAGGCCAGGTGACCACCTCTGGAAACACCATATATTTT. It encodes CSARLGQVTTSGNTIYF.

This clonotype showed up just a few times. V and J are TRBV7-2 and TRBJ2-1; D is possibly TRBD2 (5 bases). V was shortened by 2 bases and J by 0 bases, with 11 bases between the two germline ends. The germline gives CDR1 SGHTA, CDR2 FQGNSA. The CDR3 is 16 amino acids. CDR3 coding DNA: TGTGCCAGCAGCTTACTAGCTTCTAGCTCCTACAATGAGCAGTTCTTC. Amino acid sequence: CASSLLASSSYNEQFF. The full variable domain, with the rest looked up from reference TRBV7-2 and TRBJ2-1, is GAGVSQSPSNKVTEKGKDVELRCDPISGHTALYWYRQSLGQGLEFLIYFQGNSAPDKSGLPSDRFSAERTGGSVSTLTIQRTQQEDSAVYLCASSLLASSSYNEQFFGPGTRLTVL.

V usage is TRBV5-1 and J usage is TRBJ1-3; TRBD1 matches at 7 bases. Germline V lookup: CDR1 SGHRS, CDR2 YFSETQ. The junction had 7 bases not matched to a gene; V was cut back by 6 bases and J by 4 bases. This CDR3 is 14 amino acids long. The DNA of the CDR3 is TGCGCCAGCACCCTGACAGGGACAGGAAACACCATATATTTT. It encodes CASTLTGTGNTIYF.

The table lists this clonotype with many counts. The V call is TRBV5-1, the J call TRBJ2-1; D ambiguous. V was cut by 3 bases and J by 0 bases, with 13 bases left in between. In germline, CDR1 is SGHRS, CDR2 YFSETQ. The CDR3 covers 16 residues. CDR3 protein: CASSSLGRGSYNEQFF. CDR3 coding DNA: TGCGCCAGCAGCTCCCTTGGCCGAGGCTCCTACAATGAGCAGTTCTTC.

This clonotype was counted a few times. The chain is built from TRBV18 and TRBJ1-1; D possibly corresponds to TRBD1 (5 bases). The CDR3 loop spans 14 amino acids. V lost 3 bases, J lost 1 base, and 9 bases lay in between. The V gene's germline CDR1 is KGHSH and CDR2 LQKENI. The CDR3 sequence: CASSPRQPNTEAFF. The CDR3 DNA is TGTGCCAGCTCACCTCGACAGCCGAACACTGAAGCTTTCTTT.

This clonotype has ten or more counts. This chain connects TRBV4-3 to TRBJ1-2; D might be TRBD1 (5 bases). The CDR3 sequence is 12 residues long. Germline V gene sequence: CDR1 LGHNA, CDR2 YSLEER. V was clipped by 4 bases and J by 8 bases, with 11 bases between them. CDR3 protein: CASSRDLEGYTF. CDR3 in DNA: TGCGCCAGCAGCCGGGACCTGGAGGGCTACACCTTC.

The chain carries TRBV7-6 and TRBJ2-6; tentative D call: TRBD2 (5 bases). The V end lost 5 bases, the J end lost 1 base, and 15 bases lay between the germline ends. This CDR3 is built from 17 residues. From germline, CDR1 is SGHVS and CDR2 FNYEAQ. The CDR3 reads CASSPGRRESGANVLTF. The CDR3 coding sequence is TGTGCCAGCAGCCCCGGACGTCGGGAATCTGGGGCCAACGTCCTGACTTTC. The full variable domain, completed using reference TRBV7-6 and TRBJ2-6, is GAGVSQSPRYKVTKRGQDVALRCDPISGHVSLYWYRQALGQGPEFLTYFNYEAQQDKSGLPNDRFSAERPEGSISTLTIQRTEQRDSAMYRCASSPGRRESGANVLTFGAGSRLTVL.

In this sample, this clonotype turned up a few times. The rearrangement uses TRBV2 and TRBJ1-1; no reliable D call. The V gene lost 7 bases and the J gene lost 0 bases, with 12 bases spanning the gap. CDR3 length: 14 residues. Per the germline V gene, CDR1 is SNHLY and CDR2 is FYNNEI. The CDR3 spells CASKGAGVNTEAFF. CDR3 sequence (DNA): TGTGCCAGCAAGGGTGCGGGCGTGAACACTGAAGCTTTCTTT.

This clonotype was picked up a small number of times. The CDR3: CASSRTGGQETQYF. The CDR3 nucleotides read TGTGCCAGCAGCCGGACAGGGGGGCAAGAGACCCAGTACTTC. The chain links TRBV7-2 to TRBJ2-5; 10 nucleotides agree with TRBD1. The length of the CDR3 is 14 residues. CDR1 and CDR2 from the germline V gene are SGHTA and FQGNSA. V was clipped by 5 bases and J by 2 bases; unmatched bases: 2.

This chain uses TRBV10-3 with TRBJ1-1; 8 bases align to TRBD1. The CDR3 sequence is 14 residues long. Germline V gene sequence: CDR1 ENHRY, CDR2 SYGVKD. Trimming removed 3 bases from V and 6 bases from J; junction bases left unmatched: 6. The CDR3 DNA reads TGTGCCATCAGTGACCCAGGGGGCTACCCTGAAGCTTTCTTT. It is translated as CAISDPGGYPEAFF.

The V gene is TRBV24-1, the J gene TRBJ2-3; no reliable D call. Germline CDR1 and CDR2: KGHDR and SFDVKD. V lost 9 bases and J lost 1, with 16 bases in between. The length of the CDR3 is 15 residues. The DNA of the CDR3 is TGTGCCACCGGAAGTTCTTACGCGGGCACAGATACGCAGTATTTT. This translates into CATGSSYAGTDTQYF.

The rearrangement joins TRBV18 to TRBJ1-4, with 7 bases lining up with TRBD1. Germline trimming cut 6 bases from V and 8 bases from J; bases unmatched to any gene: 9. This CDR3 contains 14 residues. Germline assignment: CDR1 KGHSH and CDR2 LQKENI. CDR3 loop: CASSLPGGGEKLFF. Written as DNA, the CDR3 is TGTGCCAGCTCCCTTCCAGGGGGAGGAGAAAAACTGTTTTTT.

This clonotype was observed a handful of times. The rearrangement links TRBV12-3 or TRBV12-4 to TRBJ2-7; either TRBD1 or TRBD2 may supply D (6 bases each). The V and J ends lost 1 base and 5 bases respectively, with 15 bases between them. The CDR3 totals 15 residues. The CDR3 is CASSLGPGALDEQYV. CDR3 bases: TGTGCCAGCAGTTTAGGGCCGGGGGCCCTCGACGAGCAGTACGTC.